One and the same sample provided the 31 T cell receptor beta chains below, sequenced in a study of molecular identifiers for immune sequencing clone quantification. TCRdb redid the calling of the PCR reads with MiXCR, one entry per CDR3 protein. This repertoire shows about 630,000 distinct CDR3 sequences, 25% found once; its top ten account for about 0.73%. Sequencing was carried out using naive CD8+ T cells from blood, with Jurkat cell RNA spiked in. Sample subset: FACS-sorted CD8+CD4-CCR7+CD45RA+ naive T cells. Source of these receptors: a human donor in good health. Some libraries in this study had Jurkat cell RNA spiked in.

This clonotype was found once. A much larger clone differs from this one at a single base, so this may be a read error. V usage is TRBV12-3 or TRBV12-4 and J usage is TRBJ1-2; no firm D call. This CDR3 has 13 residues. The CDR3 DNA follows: TGTGCCAGCAGTTTGAAGGCACTCTATGGCTACGCCTTC. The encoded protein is CASSLKALYGYAF.

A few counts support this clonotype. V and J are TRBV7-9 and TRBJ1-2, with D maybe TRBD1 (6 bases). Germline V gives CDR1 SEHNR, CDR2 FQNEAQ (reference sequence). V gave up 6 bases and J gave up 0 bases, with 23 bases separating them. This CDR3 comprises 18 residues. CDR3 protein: CASRPDGTQSQANYGYTF. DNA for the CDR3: TGTGCCAGCAGACCAGACGGGACACAGAGTCAAGCTAACTATGGCTACACCTTC.

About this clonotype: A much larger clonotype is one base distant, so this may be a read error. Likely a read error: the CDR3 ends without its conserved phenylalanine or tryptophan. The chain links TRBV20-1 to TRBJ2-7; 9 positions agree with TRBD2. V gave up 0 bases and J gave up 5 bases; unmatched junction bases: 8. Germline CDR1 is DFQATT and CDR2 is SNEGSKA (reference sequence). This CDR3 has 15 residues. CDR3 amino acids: CSARDLAGGPHEQYL. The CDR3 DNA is TGCAGTGCTAGAGATTTGGCGGGAGGGCCACACGAGCAGTACCTC.

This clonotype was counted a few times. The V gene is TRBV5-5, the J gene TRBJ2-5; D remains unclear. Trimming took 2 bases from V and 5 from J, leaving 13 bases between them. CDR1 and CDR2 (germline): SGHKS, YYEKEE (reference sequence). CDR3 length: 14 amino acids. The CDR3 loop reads CASSFGPFQETQYF. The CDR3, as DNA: TGTGCCAGCAGCTTTGGGCCTTTCCAGGAGACCCAGTACTTC.

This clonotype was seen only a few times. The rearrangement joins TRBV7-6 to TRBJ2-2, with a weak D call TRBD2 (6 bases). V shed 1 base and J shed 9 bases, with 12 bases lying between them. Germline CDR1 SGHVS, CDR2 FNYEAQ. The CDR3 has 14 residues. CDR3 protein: CASSLVPGDRELFF. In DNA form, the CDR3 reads TGTGCCAGCAGCTTAGTTCCGGGAGACCGGGAGCTGTTTTTT.

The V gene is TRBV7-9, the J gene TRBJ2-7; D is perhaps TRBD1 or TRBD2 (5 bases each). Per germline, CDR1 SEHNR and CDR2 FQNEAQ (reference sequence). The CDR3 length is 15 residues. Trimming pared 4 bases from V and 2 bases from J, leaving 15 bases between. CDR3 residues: CASSSGASRPYEQYF. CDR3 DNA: TGTGCCAGCAGCTCCGGGGCTAGTAGACCCTACGAGCAGTACTTC.

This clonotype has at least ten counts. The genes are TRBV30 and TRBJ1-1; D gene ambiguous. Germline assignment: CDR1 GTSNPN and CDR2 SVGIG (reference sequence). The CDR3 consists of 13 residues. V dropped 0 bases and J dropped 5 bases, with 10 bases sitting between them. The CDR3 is CAWSVLIWTEAFF. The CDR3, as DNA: TGTGCCTGGAGTGTTCTGATATGGACTGAAGCTTTCTTT.

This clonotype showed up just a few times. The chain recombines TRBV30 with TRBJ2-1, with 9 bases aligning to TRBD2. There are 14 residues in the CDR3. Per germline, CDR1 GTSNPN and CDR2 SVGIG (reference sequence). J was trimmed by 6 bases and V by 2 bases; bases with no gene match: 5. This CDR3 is CAWSPAGGGNEQFF. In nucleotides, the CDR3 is TGTGCCTGGAGTCCAGCGGGGGGAGGCAATGAGCAGTTCTTC.

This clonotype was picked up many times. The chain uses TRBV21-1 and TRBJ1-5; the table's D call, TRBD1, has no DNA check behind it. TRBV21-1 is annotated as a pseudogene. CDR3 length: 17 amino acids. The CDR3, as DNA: TGTGCCAGCAGCAGGACAGGGGGCGAGCAGAGGAATCAGCCCCAGCATTTT. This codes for CASSRTGGEQRNQPQHF.

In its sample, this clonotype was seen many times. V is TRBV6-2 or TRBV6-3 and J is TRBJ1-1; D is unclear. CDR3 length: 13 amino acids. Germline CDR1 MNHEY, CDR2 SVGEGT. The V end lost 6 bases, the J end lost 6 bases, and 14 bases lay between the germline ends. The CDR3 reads CASRSQWLPEAFF. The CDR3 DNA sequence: TGTGCCAGCAGGAGTCAATGGCTCCCTGAAGCTTTCTTT.

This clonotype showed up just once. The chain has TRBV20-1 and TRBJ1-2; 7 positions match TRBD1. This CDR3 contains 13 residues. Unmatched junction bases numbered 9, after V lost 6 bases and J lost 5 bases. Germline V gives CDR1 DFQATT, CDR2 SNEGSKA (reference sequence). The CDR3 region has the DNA TGCAGTGCCTCGCCCCGGGACAGATATGGCTACACCTTC. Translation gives CSASPRDRYGYTF.

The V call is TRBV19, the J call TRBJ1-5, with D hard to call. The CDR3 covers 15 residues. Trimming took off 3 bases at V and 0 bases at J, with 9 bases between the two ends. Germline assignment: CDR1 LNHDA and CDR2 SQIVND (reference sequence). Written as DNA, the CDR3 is TGTGCCAGTAGTATTTATCCCGATAGCAATCAGCCCCAGCATTTT. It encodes CASSIYPDSNQPQHF. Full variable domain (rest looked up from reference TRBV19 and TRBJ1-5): DGGITQSPKYLFRKEGQNVTLSCEQNLNHDAMYWYRQDPGQGLRLIYYSQIVNDFQKGDIAEGYSVSREKKESFPLTVTSAQKNPTAFYLCASSIYPDSNQPQHFGDGTRLSIL.

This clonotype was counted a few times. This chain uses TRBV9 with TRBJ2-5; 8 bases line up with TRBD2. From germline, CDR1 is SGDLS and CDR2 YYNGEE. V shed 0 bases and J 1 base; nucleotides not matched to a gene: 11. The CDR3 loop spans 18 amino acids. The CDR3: CASSVGTGAGLAQETQYF. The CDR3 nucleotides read TGTGCCAGCAGCGTAGGAACAGGCGCCGGACTAGCCCAAGAGACCCAGTACTTC.

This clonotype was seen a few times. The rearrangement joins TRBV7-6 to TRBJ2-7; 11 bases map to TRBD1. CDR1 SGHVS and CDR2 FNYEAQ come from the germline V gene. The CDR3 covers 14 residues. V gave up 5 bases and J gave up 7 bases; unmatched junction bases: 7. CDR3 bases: TGTGCCAGCAGCCCGGGACAGGGGGTATGGGAGCAGTACTTC. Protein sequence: CASSPGQGVWEQYF.

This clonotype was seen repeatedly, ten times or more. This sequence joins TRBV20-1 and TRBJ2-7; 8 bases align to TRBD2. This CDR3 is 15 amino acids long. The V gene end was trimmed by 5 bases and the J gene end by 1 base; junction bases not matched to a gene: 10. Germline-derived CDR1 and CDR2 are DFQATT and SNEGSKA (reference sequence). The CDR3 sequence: CSAPITRGGSYEQYF. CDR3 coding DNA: TGCAGTGCTCCCATCACCCGCGGGGGGTCCTACGAGCAGTACTTC.

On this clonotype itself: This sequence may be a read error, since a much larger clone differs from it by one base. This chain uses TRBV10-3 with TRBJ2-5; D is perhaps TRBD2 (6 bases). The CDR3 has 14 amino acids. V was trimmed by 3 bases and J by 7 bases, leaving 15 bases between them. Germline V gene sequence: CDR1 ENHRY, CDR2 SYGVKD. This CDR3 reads CAISERGGEGTQYF. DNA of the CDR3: TGTGCCATCAGTGAACGGGGCGGGGAAGGGACCCAGTACTTC.

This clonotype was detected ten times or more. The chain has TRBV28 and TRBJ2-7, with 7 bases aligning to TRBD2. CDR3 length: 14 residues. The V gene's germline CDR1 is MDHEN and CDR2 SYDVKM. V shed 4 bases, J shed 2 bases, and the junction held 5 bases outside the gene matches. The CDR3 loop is CASSYREAPYEQYF. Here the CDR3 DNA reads TGTGCCAGCAGTTACCGGGAGGCCCCCTACGAGCAGTACTTC.

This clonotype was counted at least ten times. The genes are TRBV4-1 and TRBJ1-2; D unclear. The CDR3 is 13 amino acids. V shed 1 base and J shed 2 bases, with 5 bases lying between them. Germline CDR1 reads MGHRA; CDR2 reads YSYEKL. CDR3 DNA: TGCGCCAGCAGCCAAGCAATCAACTATGGCTACACCTTC. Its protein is CASSQAINYGYTF.

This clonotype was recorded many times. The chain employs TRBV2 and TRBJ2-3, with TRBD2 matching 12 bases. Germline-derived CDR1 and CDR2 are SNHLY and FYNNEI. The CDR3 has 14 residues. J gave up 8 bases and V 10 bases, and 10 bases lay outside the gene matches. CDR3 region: CAIILAGGPRTQYF. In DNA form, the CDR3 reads TGTGCCATCATTCTAGCGGGGGGGCCCCGTACGCAGTATTTT.

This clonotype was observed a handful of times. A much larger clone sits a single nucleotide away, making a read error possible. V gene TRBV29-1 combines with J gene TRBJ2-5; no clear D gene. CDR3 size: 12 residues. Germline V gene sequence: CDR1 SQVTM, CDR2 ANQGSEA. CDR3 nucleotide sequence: TGCAGCGTTAAAGCCGCAGTCGAGACCCGGTACTTC. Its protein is CSVKAAVETRYF.

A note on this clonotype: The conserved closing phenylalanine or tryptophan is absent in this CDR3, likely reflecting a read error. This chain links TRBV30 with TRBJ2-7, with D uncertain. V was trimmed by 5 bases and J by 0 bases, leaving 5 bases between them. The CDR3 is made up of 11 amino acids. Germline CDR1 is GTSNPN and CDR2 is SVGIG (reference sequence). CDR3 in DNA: TGTGCCTGGGCGCTCTCCTACGAGCAGTACCTC. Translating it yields CAWALSYEQYL.

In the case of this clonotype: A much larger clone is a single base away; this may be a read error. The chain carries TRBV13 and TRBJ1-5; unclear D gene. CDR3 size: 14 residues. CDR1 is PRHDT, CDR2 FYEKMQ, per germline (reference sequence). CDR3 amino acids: CTSSLGNSNQPQHF. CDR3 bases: TGTACCAGCAGCTTAGGGAATAGCAATCAGCCCCAGCATTTT.

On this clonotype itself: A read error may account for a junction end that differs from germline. CDR3 residues: CASSPGGAGPYNERFF. The DNA of the CDR3 is TGTGCCAGCAGTCCAGGTGGGGCAGGCCCCTACAATGAGCGGTTCTTC. The chain is built from TRBV27 and TRBJ2-1; maybe TRBD1 (5 bases). There are 16 residues in the CDR3. Per the germline V gene, CDR1 is MNHEY and CDR2 is SMNVEV (reference sequence).

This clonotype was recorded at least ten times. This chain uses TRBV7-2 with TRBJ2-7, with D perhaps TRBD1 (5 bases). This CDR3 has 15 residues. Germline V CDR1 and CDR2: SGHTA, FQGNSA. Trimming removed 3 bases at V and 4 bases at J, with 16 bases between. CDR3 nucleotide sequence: TGTGCCAGCAGCTTTGTGCCCCCAGGGTTTTACGAGCAGTACTTC. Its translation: CASSFVPPGFYEQYF.

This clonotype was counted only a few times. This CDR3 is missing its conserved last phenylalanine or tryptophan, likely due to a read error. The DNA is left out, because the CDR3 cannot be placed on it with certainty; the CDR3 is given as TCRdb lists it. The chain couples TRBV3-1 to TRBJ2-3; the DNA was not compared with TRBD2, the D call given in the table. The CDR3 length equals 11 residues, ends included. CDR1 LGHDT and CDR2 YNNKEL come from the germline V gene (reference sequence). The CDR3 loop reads CASSQDGTSEL.

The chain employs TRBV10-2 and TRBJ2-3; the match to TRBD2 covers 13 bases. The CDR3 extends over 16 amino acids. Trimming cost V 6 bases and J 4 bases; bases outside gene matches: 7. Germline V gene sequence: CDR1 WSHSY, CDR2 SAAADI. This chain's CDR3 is CASRLAGGPMADTQYF. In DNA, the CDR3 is TGCGCCAGCAGACTAGCGGGGGGGCCCATGGCAGATACGCAGTATTTT.

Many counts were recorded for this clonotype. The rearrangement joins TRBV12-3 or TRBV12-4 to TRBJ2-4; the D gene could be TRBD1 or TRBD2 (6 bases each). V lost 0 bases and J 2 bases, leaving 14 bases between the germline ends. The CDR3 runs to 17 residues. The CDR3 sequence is CASSLALGGWSKNIQYF. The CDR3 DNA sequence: TGTGCCAGCAGTTTAGCGTTAGGGGGGTGGTCCAAAAACATTCAGTACTTC.

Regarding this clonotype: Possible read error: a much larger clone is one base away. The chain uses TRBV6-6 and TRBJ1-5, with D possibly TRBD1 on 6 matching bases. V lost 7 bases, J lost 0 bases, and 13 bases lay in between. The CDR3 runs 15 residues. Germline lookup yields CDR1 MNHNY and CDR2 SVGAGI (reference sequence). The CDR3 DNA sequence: TGTGCCAGCATCTTTGGACAGTATAGCAATCAGCCCCAGCATTTT. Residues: CASIFGQYSNQPQHF.

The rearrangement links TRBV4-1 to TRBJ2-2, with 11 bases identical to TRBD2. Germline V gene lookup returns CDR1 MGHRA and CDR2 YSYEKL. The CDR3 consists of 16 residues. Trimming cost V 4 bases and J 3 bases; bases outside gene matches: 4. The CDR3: CASSPLGLADTGELFF. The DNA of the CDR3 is TGCGCCAGCAGCCCGCTGGGACTAGCGGACACCGGGGAGCTGTTTTTT.

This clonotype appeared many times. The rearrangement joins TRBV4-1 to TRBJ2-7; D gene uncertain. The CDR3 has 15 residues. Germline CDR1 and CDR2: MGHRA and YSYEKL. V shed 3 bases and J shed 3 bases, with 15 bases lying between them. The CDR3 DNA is TGCGCCAGCAGCCAGACCTCATTGGGAATCTACGAGCAGTACTTC. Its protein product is CASSQTSLGIYEQYF.

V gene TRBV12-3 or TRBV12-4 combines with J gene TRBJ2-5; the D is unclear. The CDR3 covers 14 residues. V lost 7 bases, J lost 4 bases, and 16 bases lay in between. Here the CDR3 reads CASNFAGFVETQYF. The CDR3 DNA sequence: TGTGCCAGCAATTTCGCCGGGTTCGTAGAGACCCAGTACTTC.